Each of the 11 T cell receptor beta chains below was sequenced from the same sample in a study of T cells in women clearing cervical HPV infection. The method was immunoSEQ multiplex PCR; TCRdb's version includes in-frame clones alone and lacks a portion of them. In all, the sample yields around 22,000 clones. The sample taken for sequencing was blood buffy coat. The receptors here all came from a woman between 18 and 75 years old with a cervical HPV16 infection that either progressed to CIN3+ or cleared (not recorded which).

Regarding this clone: The read is 3 residues too short to cover the CDR3 end, so that end is filled in from the germline J gene. This chain connects TRBV18 to TRBJ2-5, with 7 bases identical to TRBD1. The ends lost 4 bases at V and 0 bases at J; junction bases unmatched: 8. The CDR3 is 16 amino acids. Per the germline V gene, CDR1 is KGHSH and CDR2 is LQKENI. CDR3 protein: CASSLSWGQNQETQYF. The part of the CDR3 DNA that was read is TGTGCCAGCTCACTGTCTTGGGGACAGAACCAAGAGACC.

As for this clone: The CDR3 end falls 3 residues outside the read, so it is completed with the germline J gene. This chain uses TRBV5-1 with TRBJ2-3; no clear D gene. V was clipped by 2 bases and J by 2 bases, with 9 bases between them. Germline values: CDR1 SGHRS, CDR2 YFSETQ. There are 14 residues in the CDR3. The CDR3 bases that were read are TGCGCCAGCAGCTTTCACTTAAACACAGATACG. Its translation: CASSFHLNTDT. The complete CDR3 reads CASSFHLNTDTQYF.

Comment on this clone: The sequenced fragment ends 3 residues before the CDR3 boundary, so the rest is inferred from the germline J gene. V usage is TRBV29-1 and J usage is TRBJ2-6, with a possible D match to TRBD2 (7 bases). CDR1 SQVTM and CDR2 ANQGSEA come from the germline V gene. V was shortened by 4 bases and J by 0 bases, with 19 bases between the two germline ends. CDR3 length: 18 residues. The DNA read from the CDR3 is TGCAGCGTTGTAGGCTACAGGGACTATATCTCTGGGGCCAACGTC. Encoded protein: CSVVGYRDYISGANV. The entire CDR3 is CSVVGYRDYISGANVLTF. Together with reference TRBV29-1 and TRBJ2-6, the CDR3 gives the full variable domain: SAVISQKPSRDICQRGTSLTIQCQVDSQVTMMFWYRQQPGQSLTLIATANQGSEATYESGFVIDKFPISRPNLTFSTLTVSNMSPEDSSIYLCSVVGYRDYISGANVLTFGAGSRLTVL.

Points on this clone: The CDR3 end is not reached by the read, which stops 3 residues before it; the germline J gene fills it in. The V and J genes are TRBV7-6 and TRBJ1-6; 7 bases are a match to TRBD1. The CDR3 is 16 residues long. CDR1 is SGHVS and CDR2 is FNYEAQ in the germline V gene. Trimming took 2 bases from V and 6 from J; bases not matched to a gene: 7. The sequenced CDR3 bases are TGTGCCAGCAGCTTAAATTCAGGGACAGCTAATTCACCC. Protein product: CASSLNSGTANSP. In full, the CDR3 is CASSLNSGTANSPLHF.

Partial CDR3 DNA: TGTGCCAGCAGCCCCCGGGACACTGAA. This codes for CASSPRDTE. The entire CDR3 protein is CASSPRDTEAFF. The chain employs TRBV5-4 and TRBJ1-1; D is ambiguous. The read terminates 3 residues ahead of where the CDR3 ends, so the germline J gene completes it. V lost 4 bases and J 3 bases, leaving 7 bases between the germline ends. This CDR3 is 12 amino acids long. Germline CDR1 is SGHNT and CDR2 is YYREEE (reference sequence).

Note on this clone: From the germline J gene comes the end of the CDR3, since the read stops 3 residues before it. The V and J genes are TRBV7-2 and TRBJ1-4; TRBD1 aligns across 10 bases. This CDR3 is 14 amino acids long. The V gene end was trimmed by 5 bases and the J gene end by 5 bases; junction bases not matched to a gene: 2. Germline loops: CDR1 SGHTA, CDR2 FQGNSA. The CDR3 spells CTSSPDRGNEKLFF. CDR3 DNA (partial): TGTACCAGCAGCCCGGACAGGGGGAATGAAAAA.

About this clone: The read finishes 3 residues shy of the CDR3 end, and the germline J gene is used to complete it. The chain joins TRBV7-9 to TRBJ2-2, with a tentative D call TRBD1 (5 bases). Between the trimmed V and J ends, which lost 4 bases and 3 bases, there was a span of 12 bases. CDR1 is SEHNR, CDR2 FQNEAQ, per germline (reference sequence). The CDR3 length is 15 residues. The CDR3 reads CASSSIRVYTGELFF. CDR3 bases read: TGTGCCAGCAGCTCGATCAGGGTTTACACCGGGGAG.

The CDR3 protein is CASSMGAVAGANVLTF. The covered CDR3 bases are TGTGCCAGTAGTATGGGGGCAGTCGCGGGGGCCAACGTC. The V and J genes are TRBV19 and TRBJ2-6; D perhaps matches TRBD1 (6 bases). The observed sequence ends 3 residues before the CDR3 terminus, with the missing tail filled in from the germline J gene. The germline V gene encodes CDR1 LNHDA and CDR2 SQIVND (reference sequence). The CDR3 is 16 residues long. The V and J ends lost 3 bases and 4 bases respectively, with 13 bases between them.

As regards this clone: Coverage ceases 3 residues before the CDR3 finishes, and the germline J gene fills in the end. The chain joins TRBV7-2 to TRBJ2-7, with TRBD1 matching 7 bases. J gave up 3 bases and V 4 bases, and 3 bases lay outside the gene matches. Germline CDR1 is SGHTA and CDR2 is FQGNSA. This CDR3 has 13 amino acids. This CDR3 reads CASSSGQLYEQYF. The CDR3 DNA, read in part, is TGTGCCAGCAGCTCGGGACAGCTCTACGAG.

To note about this clone: The read terminates 3 residues before the CDR3 end, so the remaining end is supplied by the germline J gene. This rearrangement joins TRBV30 to TRBJ1-3; no clear D. The CDR3 has 13 residues. The germline V and J ends were trimmed by 4 bases and 4 bases, with 11 bases remaining between them. Germline CDR1 GTSNPN, CDR2 SVGIG (reference sequence). CDR3 sequence: CAWNPGLGNTIYF. CDR3 DNA (partial): TGTGCCTGGAATCCGGGGTTGGGAAACACC.

Comment on this clone: The CDR3 is cut off 3 residues early in the read; its end comes from the germline J gene. The chain couples TRBV19 to TRBJ1-5; D is unresolved. This CDR3 has 12 amino acids. CDR1 and CDR2 (germline): LNHDA, SQIVND (reference sequence). Trimming took 7 bases from V and 6 from J, leaving 10 bases between them. CDR3 residues: CASNFAGQPQHF. The sequenced part of the CDR3 DNA is TGTGCCAGTAATTTCGCGGGTCAGCCC.